This entry lists 14 T cell receptor beta chains sequenced from one sample in a study of cytomegalovirus exposure and HLA in healthy donors. Repertoires were generated with immunoSEQ multiplex PCR, while TCRdb's copy carries only in-frame clones and drops some. This table has about 200,000 clones, 80% to 90% appearing once. Sequencing used PBMCs. These receptors originate from a woman in her twenties or thirties in good health and CMV-seronegative.

The V call is TRBV2, the J call TRBJ2-5; maybe TRBD2 (7 bases). There are 14 residues in the CDR3. CDR1 and CDR2 from the germline V gene are SNHLY and FYNNEI. Trimming pared 7 bases from V and 5 bases from J, leaving 17 bases between. Written as DNA, the CDR3 is TGTGCCAGCACGTCCGGGGGAGGGGGGGAGACCCAGTACTTC. As protein: CASTSGGGGETQYF.

The rearrangement links TRBV30 to TRBJ2-3, with 8 nucleotides matching TRBD1. The junction had 8 bases not matched to a gene; V was cut back by 7 bases and J by 2 bases. The CDR3 contains 14 residues. Germline assignment: CDR1 GTSNPN and CDR2 SVGIG (reference sequence). The CDR3 DNA follows: TGTGCCTTGGAGACAGGGGATTACACAGATACGCAGTATTTT. Protein sequence: CALETGDYTDTQYF.

This chain joins TRBV6-5 and TRBJ2-7; D gene uncertain. CDR1 is MNHEY, CDR2 SVGAGI, per germline. The CDR3 has 14 amino acids. The germline V and J ends were trimmed by 2 bases and 1 base, with 9 bases remaining between them. The DNA for the CDR3 is TGTGCCAGCAGTTACGGCGGCCAATCCTACGAGCAGTACTTC. This sequence encodes CASSYGGQSYEQYF.

The chain carries TRBV30 and TRBJ2-3; no definite D call. Trimming took off 1 base at V and 2 bases at J, with 13 bases between the two ends. The germline V gene has CDR1 GTSNPN and CDR2 SVGIG (reference sequence). The CDR3 has 15 amino acids. The CDR3 nucleotides read TGTGCCTGGAGTGGTGGCGGTTACGTCACAGATACGCAGTATTTT. This encodes CAWSGGGYVTDTQYF.

This chain links TRBV7-3 with TRBJ2-3; 8 bases line up with TRBD2. This CDR3 is 15 amino acids long. From germline, CDR1 is SGHTA and CDR2 FQGTGA. J gave up 9 bases and V 5 bases, and 13 bases lay outside the gene matches. The CDR3 loop is CASSPTSGAPKTQYF. DNA for the CDR3: TGTGCCAGCAGCCCTACTAGCGGAGCCCCCAAAACGCAGTATTTT.

Concerning this clone itself: Sequence at one end of the junction differs from germline and may be a read error. The chain links TRBV6-6 to TRBJ1-1; maybe TRBD1 (5 bases). The V gene's germline CDR1 is MNHNY and CDR2 SVGAGI (reference sequence). The CDR3 totals 11 residues. The CDR3 is CGVGGDTEAFF. CDR3 DNA sequence: TGCGGGGTCGGGGGAGACACTGAAGCTTTCTTT.

This clone has a single count. DNA for the CDR3: TGCGCCACCACTACAGGGACGCTCTGCGAGCAGTACTTC. Translated: CATTTGTLCEQYF. The chain uses TRBV4-1 and TRBJ2-7; possibly TRBD1 for D (6 bases). With 10 bases removed from V and 6 bases from J, the gap between germline ends came to 19 bases. CDR1 is MGHRA, CDR2 YSYEKL, per germline. This CDR3 is built from 13 residues.

The rearrangement joins TRBV14 to TRBJ1-4, with TRBD1 matching over 8 bases. CDR3 length: 15 residues. The V segment lost 4 bases and the J segment 8 bases; nucleotides outside the gene matches: 9. The germline CDR1 and CDR2 sequences are SGHDN and FVKESK. The CDR3 coding sequence is TGTGCCAGCAGCCTTCGGACAGGGTATACCGAAAAACTGTTTTTT. It specifies CASSLRTGYTEKLFF.

This chain uses TRBV19 with TRBJ2-7; 11 nucleotides match TRBD2. The CDR3 is 18 amino acids. With 3 bases clipped from V and 1 base from J, the junction kept 11 bases outside the gene matches. Per the germline V gene, CDR1 is LNHDA and CDR2 is SQIVND (reference sequence). The CDR3 spells CASSISYLLAGGSYEQYF. In DNA, the CDR3 is TGTGCCAGTAGTATTTCTTACCTCCTAGCGGGAGGTTCCTACGAGCAGTACTTC.

The chain links TRBV19 to TRBJ1-2, with D uncertain. The CDR3 sequence is 13 residues long. The germline V gene has CDR1 LNHDA and CDR2 SQIVND (reference sequence). V was pared by 8 bases and J by 5 bases, with 15 bases between. CDR3 in amino acids: CASHLPGTYGYTF. The CDR3 DNA reads TGTGCCAGTCACCTACCAGGTACTTATGGCTACACCTTC. The entire variable domain, with the rest obtained from reference TRBV19 and TRBJ1-2, is as follows: DGGITQSPKYLFRKEGQNVTLSCEQNLNHDAMYWYRQDPGQGLRLIYYSQIVNDFQKGDIAEGYSVSREKKESFPLTVTSAQKNPTAFYLCASHLPGTYGYTFGSGTRLTVV.

V and J are TRBV29-1 and TRBJ2-3, with D tentatively TRBD2 (6 bases). The CDR3 loop spans 16 amino acids. Trimming cost V 0 bases and J 2 bases, with 15 bases left between them. Germline V gene data show CDR1 as SQVTM and CDR2 as ANQGSEA. CDR3 DNA: TGCAGCGTTGAAGATCGGTTGGTAGCGGTCACAGATACGCAGTATTTT. This sequence encodes CSVEDRLVAVTDTQYF.

The chain combines TRBV6-1 with TRBJ2-3, with 11 nucleotides matching TRBD2. Germline-derived CDR1 and CDR2 are MNHNS and SASEGT. The CDR3 sequence is 15 residues long. The trim removed 5 bases at V and 2 bases at J, leaving 3 bases unmatched. The CDR3 DNA reads as TGTGCCAGCAGTTTAGCGGGAGGGCCCACAGATACGCAGTATTTT. As protein: CASSLAGGPTDTQYF.

The genes are TRBV11-3 and TRBJ2-7, with D possibly matching TRBD1 (5 bases). Trimming stripped 0 bases from V and 2 bases from J, with 14 bases between. The CDR3 contains 16 residues. The germline gives CDR1 SGHNT, CDR2 YENEEA. Written as DNA, the CDR3 is TGTGCCAGCAGCTTAGACGGGCAGGGTGATACCTACGAGCAGTACTTC. The encoded protein is CASSLDGQGDTYEQYF.

A few counts support this clone. Other DNA sequences of this sample code for an identical CDR3. V is TRBV18 and J is TRBJ2-7, with 10 nucleotides matching TRBD1. This CDR3 comprises 15 residues. V gave up 3 bases and J gave up 1 base; unmatched junction bases: 3. Germline V lookup: CDR1 KGHSH, CDR2 LQKENI. The CDR3 DNA sequence: TGTGCCAGCTCACCGCGACAGGGGGCATCCTACGAGCAGTACTTC. Translation gives CASSPRQGASYEQYF.